This T cell receptor beta chain was retrieved from a study of identical twins. Regarding the study as a whole: Without tracking the same donors, conclusions rested on cross-sectional statistical analysis. Compared with models, monozygotic twins showed more out-of-frame TCR alpha sharing.

Unique molecular identifiers were in the cDNA, with template-switch universal primer binding. TCRdb re-called the 5' RACE reads with MiXCR, one entry per CDR3 protein. This sample has 200,000 to 250,000 distinct CDR3 sequences, with 6% to 8.5% found just once. The V gene end was trimmed by 5 bases and the J gene end by 4 bases; junction bases not matched to a gene: 6. The CDR3 runs to 14 residues. Germline values: CDR1 SGHVS, CDR2 FNYEAQ. Worth noting for this clonotype: The target antigen is unknown.

These sequences were also reported in another study, on yellow fever vaccine responses in identical twins. In that study: After vaccination, twins' T cell response reportedly seemed partly convergent, partly personalized.

The V gene is TRBV7-6, the J gene TRBJ1-1; 8 bases agree with TRBD1. This sequence originates from a woman under 30 in good health. The source material was CD8+ T cells sorted from blood. The CDR3 spells CASSQRGQGTEAFF. CDR3 in DNA: TGTGCCAGCAGCCAAAGAGGACAGGGCACTGAAGCTTTCTTT. Combining the CDR3 with reference TRBV7-6 and TRBJ1-1 gives the whole variable domain GAGVSQSPRYKVTKRGQDVALRCDPISGHVSLYWYRQALGQGPEFLTYFNYEAQQDKSGLPNDRFSAERPEGSISTLTIQRTEQRDSAMYRCASSQRGQGTEAFFGQGTRLTVV.